This T cell receptor (beta chain) was observed in a study of cytomegalovirus exposure and HLA in healthy donors. Study at large: According to later analysis, the same platform produced the 120 or so validation and 666 first-cohort repertoires.

V gave up 2 bases and J gave up 7 bases, with 9 bases separating them. The CDR3 is 13 amino acids. CDR1 and CDR2 (germline): LGHNA, YNFKEQ. Whole-study findings and limits: Among TCR beta chains, those listed as cytomegalovirus-associated numbered fewer than 200.

This clone came up once. Its cognate antigen is unknown. The assay was immunoSEQ multiplex PCR, and TCRdb's table has in-frame clones only and misses some. The table includes about 160,000 clones, approximately 96% detected once. Sequencing was done on a sample of PBMCs. V is TRBV4-2 and J is TRBJ1-3; D is unresolved. This sequence originates from a young woman in good health and CMV-seronegative. CDR3 sequence reads: CASSQRSRNTIYF. In DNA form, the CDR3 reads TGTGCCAGCAGCCAACGGTCTCGGAACACCATATATTTT.